This record looks at one T cell receptor beta chain sequence and its context. This clonotype was picked up a small number of times. Its binding antigen is unknown. It has no much larger one-base neighbor in the sample; base qualities were not kept. This specimen belongs to a study of blood T cells in healthy people across ages (dated by TCRdb to about 2015). As for the study more broadly: In model experiments, roughly one uniquely barcoded TCR beta cDNA molecule per two T cells was captured by template switching. To track age-related changes in TCR beta repertoire diversity, the study relied on deep sequencing normalized with unique cDNA molecular identifiers. The donors were divided into four age groups: young (average 16 years), middle-aged (approximately 39), aged (under 70) and long-lived (approximately 74). To avoid experimental bias, donors of different ages were randomly spread across the sequencing lanes. Two additional independent replicas of 1 million unique cDNA reads from the same blood draw were analyzed for two donors (one aged 18 to 30 and one aged 80 or older).

The library was generated by 5' RACE. Data came from an Illumina HiSeq 2500. A second PCR of roughly 7 to 11 cycles was performed with a sample-barcoded 5' primer and a J-beta primer mix. A unique molecular identifier was introduced onto each TCR beta cDNA molecule by a template-switch 5' adaptor carrying 12 random nucleotides. At least 2.5 million CDR3-containing paired-end reads were obtained from each sample. First-strand cDNA was synthesized from all RNA with the Mint cDNA synthesis kit, primed by a TRBC-specific oligonucleotide. Following uracil-DNA glycosylase treatment, a first 18-cycle PCR with universal primers M1SS and BC2_uni_R was performed on all cDNA. In the source study's methods: Normalization of each sample was performed by random selection of 1 million high-quality reads, each carrying a distinct molecular identifier. Instead of being binned into consensus sequences, reads that shared molecular identifiers were thrown out. MiTCR, with a Q25 quality threshold and the strictest error-elimination algorithm, was used for CDR3 identification, clonotype clustering and error correction. A nonparametric unseen species model with Euler transformation was used to estimate lower-bound total TCR beta diversity. In TCRdb, the public reads were trimmed at Q25 with fastp and aligned with MiXCR, with productive beta chains retained. Each CDR3 protein gets just one entry, which takes the most common genes and DNA from the rows behind it. The V and J calls were determined by TCRdb, not by the authors. Present in this sample are 550,000 to 800,000 distinct CDR3 sequences, approximately 21% of which were seen just once. The top ten hold 3% to 4% of the sample.

The paper as a whole reports these results and caveats: The CMV infection status of donors was not known, potentially confounding age-related changes in expanded clonotypes. A strong correlation was found between observed TCR beta diversity and the percentage of naive T cells measured by flow cytometry. The long-lived group showed more naive CD4+ T cells, fewer expanded clones and increased TCR diversity than the aged group, suggesting age selection. Total diversity estimates from one million sequenced T cells were considered lower bounds and underestimates. Observed TCR beta diversity per million T cells fell roughly linearly with age, and a significant reduction was already apparent by age around 40. Bulk unsorted PBMC profiling prevented conclusive comparison of naive and antigen-experienced compartments.

Donors were a few dozen systemically healthy Caucasian individuals from Russia aged roughly 6 to 95 years. Roughly 9.5 milliliters of peripheral blood were drawn from each donor into EDTA-treated Vacutainer tubes. Ficoll-Paque density-gradient centrifugation was used to isolate PBMCs, with at least 6.5 million per sample. Trizol reagent was used to extract total RNA from the PBMCs, yielding at least 6 micrograms per sample. Naive CD45RAhigh/CD27high T cell percentages were measured by flow cytometry on a PBMC aliquot from every donor. The sample was blood. The TCR comes from a man aged 65 to 85 in good health.

CDR3 sequence: CSARVFGNEKLFF. The bases are TGCAGTGCTAGAGTATTCGGGAATGAAAAACTGTTTTTT. Here the chain combines TRBV20-1 and TRBJ1-4, with no reliable assignment of the D segment. The CDR3, from cysteine to phenylalanine, totals 13 residues. This entry keeps only the CDR3 DNA: 39 bases, framed from base 1. Cut back by 1 base and 5 bases, the V and J ends lie 8 bases apart. The germline V gene (reference sequence) provides CDR1 DFQATT and CDR2 SNEGSKA.